This entry features one T cell receptor beta chain sequence. The sample is drawn from a study of blood T cell repertoires in COVID-19. In the study overall: Researchers got acute and convalescent COVID-19 samples from the United States, Italy and Spain. Sources were T cells, B-cell-depleted T cells, or PBMCs; the material itself was cDNA or gDNA.

In the original analysis: How many nucleated cells were present was estimated from reference gene primer amplification. Sequenced by immunoSEQ multiplex PCR; TCRdb stores in-frame clones only, minus some. That table gives V, J and clone size, and the DNA gave D and trimming. The sample has 100,000 or so clones, around four fifths seen once. Germline-derived CDR1 and CDR2 are MNHEY and SMNVEV (reference sequence). V lost 5 bases, J lost 5 bases, and 15 bases lay in between. The CDR3 is 14 residues long. The chain links TRBV27 to TRBJ1-1; unclear D gene. The material sequenced was peripheral blood. This TCR was sampled from a man aged 35 to 55 with active or convalescent COVID-19. Here the CDR3 reads CASSAMMSVTEAFF. In nucleotides, the CDR3 is TGTGCCAGCAGTGCGATGATGAGTGTTACTGAAGCTTTCTTT.